What follows are 16 T cell receptor beta chains derived from one specimen sequenced in a study of blood T cell repertoires in COVID-19. Profiling relied on immunoSEQ multiplex PCR, and the TCRdb table lists in-frame clones only, not all of them. Among under 170,000 clones listed, around 84% were seen once. Sample: peripheral blood. The receptors stem from a man aged 65 to 79 with acute or convalescent COVID-19.

This clone came up a few times. V usage is TRBV7-2 and J usage is TRBJ1-5; TRBD1 might be the D (5 bases). The CDR3 length is 15 residues. V gave up 2 bases and J gave up 1 base, with 9 bases separating them. CDR1 SGHTA and CDR2 FQGNSA come from the germline V gene. For the CDR3, the DNA is TGTGCCAGCAGCTTAATGGGGGGGAGCAATCAGCCCCAGCATTTT. Translated, it gives CASSLMGGSNQPQHF.

CDR3 in amino acids: CASSESGLEKLFF. CDR3 coding DNA: TGTGCCAGCAGTGAATCAGGTTTAGAAAAACTGTTTTTT. The chain recombines TRBV6-1 with TRBJ1-4, with D unclear. The CDR3 is 13 residues long. In germline, CDR1 is MNHNS, CDR2 SASEGT. With 2 bases removed from V and 8 bases from J, the gap between germline ends came to 9 bases.

The chain joins TRBV9 to TRBJ2-1; 16 nucleotides agree with TRBD2. V shed 3 bases, J shed 8 bases, and the junction held 2 bases outside the gene matches. The CDR3 length is 15 residues. Germline V gene lookup returns CDR1 SGDLS and CDR2 YYNGEE. CDR3 bases: TGTGCCAGCAGCGGGGGACTAGCGGGAGGGTATGAGCAGTTCTTC. As protein: CASSGGLAGGYEQFF.

This clone was counted only a few times. The chain recombines TRBV19 with TRBJ1-5; a weak D match, TRBD1 (5 bases). The CDR3 is made up of 14 amino acids. V gave up 5 bases and J gave up 6 bases, with 14 bases separating them. Germline lookup yields CDR1 LNHDA and CDR2 SQIVND (reference sequence). The CDR3 loop reads CASSASGFSQPQHF. DNA for the CDR3: TGTGCCAGTAGTGCCTCAGGGTTTAGTCAGCCCCAGCATTTT.

The chain joins TRBV5-4 to TRBJ2-1; 13 bases fit TRBD2. Trimming cost V 4 bases and J 8 bases; bases outside gene matches: 6. CDR3 length equals 15 residues. In germline, CDR1 is SGHNT, CDR2 YYREEE (reference sequence). CDR3 nucleotides: TGTGCCAGCAGCCTAGGGACTAGCGGGACGGATGAGCAGTTCTTC. It is translated as CASSLGTSGTDEQFF.

The chain recombines TRBV30 with TRBJ1-4; TRBD1 is a possible D gene (5 bases). CDR1 and CDR2 from the germline V gene are GTSNPN and SVGIG (reference sequence). V lost 3 bases and J lost 7, with 21 bases in between. The CDR3 covers 16 residues. The CDR3 protein is CAWSAFSRAGSEKLFF. Here the CDR3 DNA reads TGTGCCTGGAGCGCCTTTAGCAGGGCCGGGAGTGAAAAACTGTTTTTT.

V is TRBV28 and J is TRBJ2-2; D might be TRBD1 (6 bases). Germline CDR1 reads MDHEN; CDR2 reads SYDVKM. The CDR3 has 13 amino acids. The V gene lost 5 bases and the J gene lost 6 bases, with 10 bases spanning the gap. As DNA, the CDR3 is TGTGCCAGCAGTCCAGGGGACGCCGGGGAGCTGTTTTTT. It translates to CASSPGDAGELFF.

The V and J genes are TRBV5-1 and TRBJ1-6; the match to TRBD1 covers 10 bases. V shed 0 bases, J shed 7 bases, and the junction held 4 bases outside the gene matches. The CDR3 is 16 residues long. Germline V gene lookup returns CDR1 SGHRS and CDR2 YFSETQ. The chain's CDR3 is CASSLATGGPNSPLHF. In DNA form, the CDR3 reads TGCGCCAGCAGCTTGGCGACAGGGGGCCCCAATTCACCCCTCCACTTT.

The chain joins TRBV5-1 to TRBJ2-1, with TRBD2 identical over 8 bases. The germline V gene encodes CDR1 SGHRS and CDR2 YFSETQ. The CDR3 is 15 residues long. Trimming removed 4 bases from V and 0 bases from J; junction bases left unmatched: 3. The CDR3 DNA follows: TGCGCCAGCAGCCGGGGGGGAAGCTCCTACAATGAGCAGTTCTTC. Its translation is CASSRGGSSYNEQFF.

V and J are TRBV5-1 and TRBJ1-4; a possible D gene is TRBD1 (6 bases). Germline lookup yields CDR1 SGHRS and CDR2 YFSETQ. V was shortened by 5 bases and J by 7 bases, with 15 bases between the two germline ends. This CDR3 contains 14 residues. The CDR3: CASRWSQGGEKLFF. CDR3 DNA sequence: TGCGCCAGCAGGTGGTCACAGGGTGGTGAAAAACTGTTTTTT.

In this sample, this clone turned up a few times. V is TRBV4-1 and J is TRBJ1-1; D remains ambiguous. Per the germline V gene, CDR1 is MGHRA and CDR2 is YSYEKL. The germline V and J ends were trimmed by 0 bases and 8 bases, with 25 bases remaining between them. The CDR3 has 18 residues. The DNA of the CDR3 is TGCGCCAGCAGCCAAGATGACGCACGCGGAACGATGCGCATAGAAGCTTTCTTT. This encodes CASSQDDARGTMRIEAFF.

This clone was detected only a few times. The V gene is TRBV3-1 (or the pseudogene TRBV3-2), the J gene TRBJ2-7; TRBD2 agrees at 7 bases. CDR3 length: 12 residues. Germline-derived CDR1 and CDR2 are LGHDT and YNNKEL (reference sequence). The trim removed 1 base at V and 9 bases at J, leaving 3 bases unmatched. The CDR3 region has the DNA TGTGCCAGCAGCCAAGCGGGGAGGGCGCAGTACTTC. This gives the protein CASSQAGRAQYF.

The count of this clone is one. This sequence joins TRBV2 and TRBJ1-5, with unresolved D. Germline V gene sequence: CDR1 SNHLY, CDR2 FYNNEI. This CDR3 is 14 amino acids long. V shed 1 base and J shed 6 bases, with 10 bases lying between them. The CDR3 protein is CASSEGEGGQPQHF. The CDR3 DNA reads as TGTGCCAGCAGTGAAGGTGAGGGAGGTCAGCCCCAGCATTTT.

This chain joins TRBV28 and TRBJ2-1; 7 bases match TRBD1. Per the germline V gene, CDR1 is MDHEN and CDR2 is SYDVKM. Germline trimming cut 7 bases from V and 0 bases from J; bases unmatched to any gene: 3. The CDR3 is made up of 14 amino acids. The CDR3 loop is CASIHRGSYNEQFF. The CDR3 coding sequence is TGTGCCAGCATTCACAGGGGCTCCTACAATGAGCAGTTCTTC.

This chain links TRBV7-9 with TRBJ2-1, with D uncertain. CDR3 length: 11 amino acids. Trimming left V 5 bases short and J 8 bases short, with 7 bases between. The V gene's germline CDR1 is SEHNR and CDR2 FQNEAQ (reference sequence). As DNA, the CDR3 is TGTGCCAGCAGCCCTCAGTATGAGCAGTTCTTC. Its translation is CASSPQYEQFF. Filled out from reference TRBV7-9 and TRBJ2-1, the complete variable domain reads DTGVSQNPRHKITKRGQNVTFRCDPISEHNRLYWYRQTLGQGPEFLTYFQNEAQLEKSRLLSDRFSAERPKGSFSTLEIQRTEQGDSAMYLCASSPQYEQFFGPGTRLTVL.

The rearrangement uses TRBV19 and TRBJ1-6; tentatively, D is TRBD1 (6 bases). Germline CDR1 and CDR2: LNHDA and SQIVND (reference sequence). The CDR3 consists of 17 residues. Trimming cost V 5 bases and J 1 base, with 15 bases left between them. The DNA for the CDR3 is TGTGCCAGTAGTGCACACCCAGGGGTGTCCTATAATTCACCCCTCCACTTT. This gives the protein CASSAHPGVSYNSPLHF.